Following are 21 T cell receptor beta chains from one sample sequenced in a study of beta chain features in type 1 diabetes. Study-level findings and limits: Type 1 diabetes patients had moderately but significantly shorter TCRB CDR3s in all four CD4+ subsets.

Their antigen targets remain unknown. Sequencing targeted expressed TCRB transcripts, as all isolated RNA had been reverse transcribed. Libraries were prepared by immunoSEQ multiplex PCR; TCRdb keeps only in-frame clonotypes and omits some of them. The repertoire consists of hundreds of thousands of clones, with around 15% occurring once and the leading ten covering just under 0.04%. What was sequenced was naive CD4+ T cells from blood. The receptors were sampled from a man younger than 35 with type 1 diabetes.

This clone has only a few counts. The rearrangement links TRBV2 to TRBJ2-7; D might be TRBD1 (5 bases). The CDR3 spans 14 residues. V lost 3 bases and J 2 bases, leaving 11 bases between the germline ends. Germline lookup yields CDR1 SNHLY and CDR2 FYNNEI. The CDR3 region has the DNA TGTGCCAGCAGTGACCAGGGTCCCCCCTACGAGCAGTACTTC. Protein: CASSDQGPPYEQYF.

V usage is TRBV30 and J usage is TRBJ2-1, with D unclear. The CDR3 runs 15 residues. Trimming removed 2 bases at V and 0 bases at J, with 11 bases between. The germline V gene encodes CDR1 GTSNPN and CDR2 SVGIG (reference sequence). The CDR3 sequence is CAWSYGRSSYNEQFF. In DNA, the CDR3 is TGTGCCTGGAGTTACGGTAGGAGCTCCTACAATGAGCAGTTCTTC.

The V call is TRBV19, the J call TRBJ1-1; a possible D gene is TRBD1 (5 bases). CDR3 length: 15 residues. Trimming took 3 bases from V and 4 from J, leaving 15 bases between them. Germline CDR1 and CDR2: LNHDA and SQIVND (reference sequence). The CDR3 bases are TGTGCCAGTAGTATCCATCTACAGGTGGCCACTGAAGCTTTCTTT. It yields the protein CASSIHLQVATEAFF.

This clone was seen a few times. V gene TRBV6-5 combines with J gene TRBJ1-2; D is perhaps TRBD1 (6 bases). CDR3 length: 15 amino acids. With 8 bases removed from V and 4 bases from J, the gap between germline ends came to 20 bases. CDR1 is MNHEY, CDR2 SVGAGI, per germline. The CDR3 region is CASRGGERRGYGYTF. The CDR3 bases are TGTGCCAGCCGCGGGGGCGAGCGGCGCGGCTATGGCTACACCTTC.

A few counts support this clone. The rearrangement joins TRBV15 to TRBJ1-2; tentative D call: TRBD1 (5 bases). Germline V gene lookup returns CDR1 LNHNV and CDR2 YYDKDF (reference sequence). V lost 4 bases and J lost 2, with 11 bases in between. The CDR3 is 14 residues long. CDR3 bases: TGTGCCACCAGCAAAAATACAGGAAACTATGGCTACACCTTC. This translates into CATSKNTGNYGYTF.

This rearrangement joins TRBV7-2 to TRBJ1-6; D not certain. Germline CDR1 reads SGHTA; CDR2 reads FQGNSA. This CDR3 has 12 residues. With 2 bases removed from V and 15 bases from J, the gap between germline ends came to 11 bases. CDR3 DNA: TGTGCCAGCAGCTTACTTCCGCCGATCCTCCACTTT. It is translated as CASSLLPPILHF.

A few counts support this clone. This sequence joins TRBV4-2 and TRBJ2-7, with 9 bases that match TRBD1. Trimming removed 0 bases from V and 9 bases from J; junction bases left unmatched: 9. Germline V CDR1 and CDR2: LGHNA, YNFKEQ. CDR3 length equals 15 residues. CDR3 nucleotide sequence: TGTGCCAGCAGCCAAGAAGGACAGGGGCCATTGGGGCAGTACTTC. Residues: CASSQEGQGPLGQYF.

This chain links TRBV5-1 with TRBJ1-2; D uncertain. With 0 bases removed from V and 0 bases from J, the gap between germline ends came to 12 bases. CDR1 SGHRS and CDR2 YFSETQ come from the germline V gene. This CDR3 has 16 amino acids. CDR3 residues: CASSLAGARSNYGYTF. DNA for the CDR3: TGCGCCAGCAGCTTGGCGGGTGCCAGATCTAACTATGGCTACACCTTC.

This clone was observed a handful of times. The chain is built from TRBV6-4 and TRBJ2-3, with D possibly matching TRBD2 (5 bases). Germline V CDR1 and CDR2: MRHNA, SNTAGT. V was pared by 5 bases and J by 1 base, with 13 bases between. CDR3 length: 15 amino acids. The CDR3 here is CASSLASGGTDTQYF. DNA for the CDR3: TGTGCCAGCAGTCTGGCCAGCGGAGGCACAGATACGCAGTATTTT.

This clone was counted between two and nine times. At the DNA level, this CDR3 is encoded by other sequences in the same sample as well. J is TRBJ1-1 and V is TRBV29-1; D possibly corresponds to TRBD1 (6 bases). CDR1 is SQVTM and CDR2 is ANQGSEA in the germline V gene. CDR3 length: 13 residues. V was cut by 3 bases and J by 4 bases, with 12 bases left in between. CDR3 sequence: CSVEGQGLTEAFF. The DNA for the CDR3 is TGCAGCGTTGAGGGGCAGGGGCTCACTGAAGCTTTCTTT.

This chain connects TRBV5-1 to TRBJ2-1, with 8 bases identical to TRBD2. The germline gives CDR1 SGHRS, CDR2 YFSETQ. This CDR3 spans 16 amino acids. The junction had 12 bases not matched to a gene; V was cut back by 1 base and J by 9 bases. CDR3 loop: CASSLLSGTLQGEQFF. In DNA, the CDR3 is TGCGCCAGCAGCTTGCTTAGCGGGACTCTCCAGGGTGAGCAGTTCTTC.

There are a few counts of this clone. The CDR3 DNA follows: TGTGCCTGTGGAGCAACCTACGAGCAGTACTTC. It specifies CACGATYEQYF. V is TRBV30 and J is TRBJ2-7; no clear D. Trimming removed 6 bases from V and 2 bases from J, with 8 bases in between. Germline lookup yields CDR1 GTSNPN and CDR2 SVGIG (reference sequence). The CDR3 totals 11 residues.

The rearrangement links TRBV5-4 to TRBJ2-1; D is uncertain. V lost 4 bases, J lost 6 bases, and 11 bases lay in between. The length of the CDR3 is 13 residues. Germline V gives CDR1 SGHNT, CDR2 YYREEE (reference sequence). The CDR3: CASSLYSRNEQFF. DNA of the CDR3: TGTGCCAGCAGCCTTTACTCGCGCAATGAGCAGTTCTTC.

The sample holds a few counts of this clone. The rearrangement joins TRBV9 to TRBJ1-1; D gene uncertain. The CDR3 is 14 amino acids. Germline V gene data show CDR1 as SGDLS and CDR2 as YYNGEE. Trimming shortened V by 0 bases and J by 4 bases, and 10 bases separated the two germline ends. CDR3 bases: TGTGCCAGCAGCGTAGAGGTCGATCTCACTGAAGCTTTCTTT. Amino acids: CASSVEVDLTEAFF.

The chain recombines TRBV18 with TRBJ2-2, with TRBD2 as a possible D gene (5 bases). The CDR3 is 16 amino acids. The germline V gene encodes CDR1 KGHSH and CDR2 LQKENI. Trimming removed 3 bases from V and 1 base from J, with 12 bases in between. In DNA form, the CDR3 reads TGTGCCAGCTCACCTCCAGGAGGTCAGAACACCGGGGAGCTGTTTTTT. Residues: CASSPPGGQNTGELFF.

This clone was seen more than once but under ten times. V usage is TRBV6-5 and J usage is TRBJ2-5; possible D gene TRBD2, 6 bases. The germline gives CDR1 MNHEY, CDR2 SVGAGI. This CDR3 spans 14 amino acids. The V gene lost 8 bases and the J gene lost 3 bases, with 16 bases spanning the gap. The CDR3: CASGRLGPEETQYF. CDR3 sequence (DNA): TGTGCCAGCGGAAGACTAGGACCCGAAGAGACCCAGTACTTC.

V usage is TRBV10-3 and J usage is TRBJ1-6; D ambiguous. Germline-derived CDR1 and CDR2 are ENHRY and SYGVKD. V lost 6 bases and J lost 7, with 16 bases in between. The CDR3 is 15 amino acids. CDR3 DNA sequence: TGTGCCATCAGCAATTCGGGTCAAGGAAATTCACCCCTCCACTTT. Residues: CAISNSGQGNSPLHF.

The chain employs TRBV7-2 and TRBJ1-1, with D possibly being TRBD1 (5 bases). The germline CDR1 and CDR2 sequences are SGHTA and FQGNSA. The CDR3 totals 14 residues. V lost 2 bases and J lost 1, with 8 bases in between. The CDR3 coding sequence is TGTGCCAGCAGCTTAATGGGGCAGAACACTGAAGCTTTCTTT. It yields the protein CASSLMGQNTEAFF.

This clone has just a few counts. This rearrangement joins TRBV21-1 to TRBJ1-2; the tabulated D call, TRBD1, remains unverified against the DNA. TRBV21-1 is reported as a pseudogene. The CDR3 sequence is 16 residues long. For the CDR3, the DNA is TGTGCCAGCAGCAACACAGCCTTTGACACTAACTATGGCTACACCTTC. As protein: CASSNTAFDTNYGYTF.

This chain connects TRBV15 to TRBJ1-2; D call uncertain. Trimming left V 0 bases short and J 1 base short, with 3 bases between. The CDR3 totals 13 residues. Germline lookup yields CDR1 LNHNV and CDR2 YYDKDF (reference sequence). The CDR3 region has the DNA TGTGCCACCAGCAGAGACGTTAACTATGGCTACACCTTC. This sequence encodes CATSRDVNYGYTF. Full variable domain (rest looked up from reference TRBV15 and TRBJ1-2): DAMVIQNPRYQVTQFGKPVTLSCSQTLNHNVMYWYQQKSSQAPKLLFHYYDKDFNNEADTPDNFQSRRPNTSFCFLDIRSPGLGDTAMYLCATSRDVNYGYTFGSGTRLTVV.

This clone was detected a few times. CDR3 sequence: CASSSQGRRYF. CDR3 DNA: TGTGCCAGCAGTTCACAGGGGAGGAGGTACTTC. This rearrangement joins TRBV28 to TRBJ2-4, with D tentatively TRBD1 (7 bases). V was shortened by 4 bases and J by 15 bases, with 13 bases between the two germline ends. The CDR3 length is 11 residues. Germline loops: CDR1 MDHEN, CDR2 SYDVKM. The entire variable domain, with the rest obtained from reference TRBV28 and TRBJ2-4, is as follows: DVKVTQSSRYLVKRTGEKVFLECVQDMDHENMFWYRQDPGLGLRLIYFSYDVKMKEKGDIPEGYSVSREKKERFSLILESASTNQTSMYLCASSSQGRRYFGAGTRLSVL.